The 32 T cell receptor beta chains reported below all come from one sample, sequenced in a study of T cell clonality in common variable immunodeficiency. Clones were read by immunoSEQ multiplex PCR, and TCRdb kept only the in-frame ones, dropping some. This sample carries around 55,000 clones, none of them present only once. The specimen sequenced was peripheral blood mononuclear cells. The source of these receptors is a person between 18 and 69 years old in good health.

This clone was observed at least ten times. The read halts 3 residues ahead of the CDR3 end, with the missing end drawn from the germline J gene. The chain combines TRBV29-1 with TRBJ1-2; the D gene is possibly TRBD1 (5 bases). The CDR3 extends over 13 amino acids. Germline loops: CDR1 SQVTM, CDR2 ANQGSEA. V was pared by 3 bases and J by 5 bases, with 13 bases between. CDR3 residues: CSVDGQGGYGYTF. The CDR3 DNA, read in part, is TGCAGCGTTGACGGTCAGGGAGGGTATGGC.

This clone appeared many times. The read finishes 3 residues shy of the CDR3 end, and the germline J gene is used to complete it. The chain carries TRBV10-3 and TRBJ1-1; TRBD1 aligns across 8 bases. This CDR3 has 12 amino acids. Germline assignment: CDR1 ENHRY and CDR2 SYGVKD. The V segment lost 6 bases and the J segment 4 bases; nucleotides outside the gene matches: 1. Partial CDR3 DNA: TGTGCCATCAGCGACAGGGGCACTGAA. It translates to CAISDRGTE. The full CDR3 protein is CAISDRGTEAFF.

The table lists this clone with many counts. One end of the junction fails to match germline, which may point to a read error. The DNA ends 3 residues before the CDR3 does, and the rest of the CDR3 is filled in from the germline J gene. The chain uses TRBV4-2 and TRBJ2-4, with 11 bases identical to TRBD1. This CDR3 has 18 amino acids. CDR1 and CDR2 (germline): LGHNA, YNFKEQ. This CDR3 is CASSQDDTKGQGVNIQYF. The DNA read from the CDR3 is TGCGCCAGCAGCCAAGACGATACGAAGGGACAGGGGGTAAACATT.

At least ten counts were recorded for this clone. The read stops 3 residues short of the end of the CDR3; the missing end is completed from the germline J gene. This chain connects TRBV7-8 to TRBJ1-5, with a possible D match to TRBD1 (5 bases). Looked up from germline, CDR1 is SGHVS and CDR2 is FQNEAQ. V was clipped by 4 bases and J by 5 bases, with 9 bases between them. The CDR3 has 13 amino acids. Incomplete CDR3 DNA: TGTGCCAGCAGCTCGACACAGGATCAGCCC. It specifies CASSSTQDQP. The whole CDR3 protein reads CASSSTQDQPQHF.

This clone was seen only a few times. CDR3 amino acids: CASRDRGDSEKLFF. The DNA read from the CDR3 is TGTGCCAGTAGGGACAGGGGCGATAGTGAAAAG. J is TRBJ2-2 and V is TRBV19; 9 bases are a match to TRBD1. The read halts 3 residues ahead of the CDR3 end, with the missing end drawn from the germline J gene. Germline V gene sequence: CDR1 LNHDA, CDR2 SQIVND (reference sequence). The CDR3 has 14 residues.

This clone was seen many times. The sequence runs out 3 residues before the end of the CDR3; the remainder is reconstructed from the germline J gene. V and J are TRBV30 and TRBJ1-1, with a weak D call TRBD1 (5 bases). The CDR3 totals 13 residues. Trimming pared 2 bases from V and 5 bases from J, leaving 12 bases between. The germline CDR1 and CDR2 sequences are GTSNPN and SVGIG (reference sequence). The CDR3: CAWSLGRVTEAFF. CDR3 bases read: TGTGCCTGGAGTCTGGGCAGGGTGACTGAA.

The sample holds many counts of this clone. The DNA read from the CDR3 is TGTGCCAGCAGCTTAGACTCCTTGAACTATGGC. It specifies CASSLDSLNYG. The entire CDR3 reads CASSLDSLNYGYTF. The chain recombines TRBV5-4 with TRBJ1-2; no clear D gene. The sequenced fragment ends 3 residues before the CDR3 boundary, so the rest is inferred from the germline J gene. The V and J ends lost 2 bases and 2 bases respectively, with 10 bases between them. Germline V CDR1 and CDR2: SGHNT, YYREEE (reference sequence). CDR3 length: 14 residues. Full variable domain (outside the CDR3, taken from reference TRBV5-4 and TRBJ1-2): ETGVTQSPTHLIKTRGQQVTLRCSSQSGHNTVSWYQQALGQGPQFIFQYYREEENGRGNFPPRFSGLQFPNYSSELNVNALELDDSALYLCASSLDSLNYGYTFGSGTRLTVV.

This clone was counted a few times. The read comes to an end 3 residues before the CDR3 does, leaving the germline J gene to fill in the end. V usage is TRBV2 and J usage is TRBJ1-1; weak D call: TRBD1 (6 bases). CDR3 length: 12 amino acids. The germline CDR1 and CDR2 sequences are SNHLY and FYNNEI. Trimming shortened V by 6 bases and J by 5 bases, and 10 bases separated the two germline ends. The DNA read from the CDR3 is TGTGCCAGCAGGGAACAGGGAACTGAA. Protein product: CASREQGTE. In full, the CDR3 is CASREQGTEAFF.

There are many counts of this clone. The CDR3 goes on 3 residues after the read ends, and that part is filled in from the germline J gene. The genes are TRBV7-3 and TRBJ1-2; a possible D gene is TRBD1 (5 bases). This CDR3 spans 12 amino acids. The germline V gene encodes CDR1 SGHTA and CDR2 FQGTGA. Partial CDR3 DNA: TGTGCCAGCAGCTTAATGGGGGGGGGC. Its protein is CASSLMGGG. Given in full, the CDR3 is CASSLMGGGYTF.

This clone occurred many times. The read halts 3 residues ahead of the CDR3 end, with the missing end drawn from the germline J gene. The genes are TRBV20-1 and TRBJ1-2; no firm D call. Germline V lookup: CDR1 DFQATT, CDR2 SNEGSKA (reference sequence). There are 22 residues in the CDR3. V lost 1 base to trimming and J lost 0 bases, with 33 bases between them. The sequenced part of the CDR3 DNA is TGCAGTGCTAGAGTTAAGGACTATATCACTCACAATTCAAGAGCCCCTAACTATGGC. Translation gives CSARVKDYITHNSRAPNYG. The whole CDR3 region reads CSARVKDYITHNSRAPNYGYTF.

This clone has at least ten counts. The CDR3 is cut off 3 residues early in the read; its end comes from the germline J gene. The chain links TRBV19 to TRBJ1-1; D is perhaps TRBD1 (6 bases). V lost 7 bases and J lost 0, with 15 bases in between. Germline assignment: CDR1 LNHDA and CDR2 SQIVND (reference sequence). The CDR3 spans 15 residues. The covered CDR3 bases are TGTGCCAGTACCCTAGACAGGTCAATGAACACTGAA. Translation: CASTLDRSMNTE. The entire CDR3 reads CASTLDRSMNTEAFF.

This clone occurred many times. The sequence runs out 3 residues before the end of the CDR3; the remainder is reconstructed from the germline J gene. The chain couples TRBV18 to TRBJ1-1; D uncertain. The CDR3 spans 12 residues. CDR1 is KGHSH, CDR2 LQKENI, per germline. V lost 2 bases, J lost 2 bases, and 3 bases lay in between. Partial CDR3 DNA: TGTGCCAGCTCACCAACTAACACTGAA. It encodes CASSPTNTE. The whole CDR3 protein reads CASSPTNTEAFF.

Note on this clone: This likely reflects a read error, since a far larger clone is one base away. The read falls 3 residues short of the CDR3 end, and the missing part is taken from the germline J gene. This chain connects TRBV19 to TRBJ2-7; 10 nucleotides match TRBD2. Germline CDR1 is LNHDA and CDR2 is SQIVND (reference sequence). Trimming took 7 bases from V and 2 from J; bases not matched to a gene: 14. The CDR3 has 17 amino acids. The CDR3 sequence is CASIKGGLAGDTYEQYF. The sequenced CDR3 bases are TGTGCCAGTATCAAGGGGGGCCTAGCGGGGGACACCTACGAG.

This clone was seen at least ten times. Coverage ceases 3 residues before the CDR3 finishes, and the germline J gene fills in the end. The chain combines TRBV20-1 with TRBJ2-3, with 9 positions matching TRBD2. V shed 7 bases and J 6 bases; nucleotides not matched to a gene: 11. Germline values: CDR1 DFQATT, CDR2 SNEGSKA (reference sequence). CDR3 size: 14 residues. Incomplete CDR3 DNA: TGCAGTGTTCTGAGTTTAGCGGGAGAGGATACG. This gives the protein CSVLSLAGEDT. From start to end, the CDR3 is CSVLSLAGEDTQYF.

By sample share, this clone is medium-sized. The sequenced fragment ends 3 residues before the CDR3 boundary, so the rest is inferred from the germline J gene. This rearrangement joins TRBV15 to TRBJ2-1; TRBD2 matches 8 bases. The V segment lost 0 bases and the J segment 7 bases; nucleotides outside the gene matches: 8. The CDR3 length is 16 residues. Germline-derived CDR1 and CDR2 are LNHNV and YYDKDF (reference sequence). The DNA read from the CDR3 is TGTGCCACCAGCAGAGATCGGAGCGGGGGACGGAATGAG. Translated, it gives CATSRDRSGGRNE. The entire CDR3 reads CATSRDRSGGRNEQFF.

Notes on this clone: The read ends 3 residues shy of where the CDR3 ends; the end is completed using the germline J gene. This chain uses TRBV2 with TRBJ1-1, with a weak D call TRBD1 (6 bases). The CDR3 extends over 14 amino acids. CDR1 and CDR2 from the germline V gene are SNHLY and FYNNEI. CDR3 in amino acids: CASSLTGINEKAFF. The covered CDR3 bases are TGTGCCAGCAGCTTAACAGGGATTAATGAAAAA.

This clone was counted ten times or more. The read ends 3 residues before the CDR3 terminus; that terminus is restored from the germline J gene. The chain couples TRBV19 to TRBJ1-3, with 7 bases fitting TRBD1. The CDR3 length is 18 residues. With V trimmed by 8 bases and J by 0 bases, 16 bases remained unmatched. Germline V lookup: CDR1 LNHDA, CDR2 SQIVND (reference sequence). The CDR3 is CASYTRAGTVNSGNTIYF. The CDR3 DNA, read in part, is TGTGCCAGTTATACGCGAGCCGGGACAGTCAACTCTGGAAACACC.

This clone was counted ten times or more. The read gets to within 3 residues of the CDR3 end, and the germline J gene fills in the rest. This sequence joins TRBV12-3 or TRBV12-4 and TRBJ2-3; 7 nucleotides match TRBD1. The CDR3 loop spans 19 amino acids. J was trimmed by 2 bases and V by 3 bases; bases with no gene match: 17. This CDR3 reads CASSFRTGRSSASTDTQYF. The DNA read from the CDR3 is TGTGCCAGCAGTTTTAGGACAGGACGTTCCTCTGCCTCCACAGATACG.

This clone was found a few times. This chain's CDR3 is CASSLNKGEKLFF. CDR3 bases read: TGTGCCAGTAGTCTCAATAAGGGGGAAAAG. The rearrangement links TRBV19 to TRBJ2-2, with D possibly matching TRBD1 (6 bases). The read gets to within 3 residues of the CDR3 end, and the germline J gene fills in the rest. The CDR3 has 13 residues. Germline V gene data show CDR1 as LNHDA and CDR2 as SQIVND (reference sequence). Supplemented by reference TRBV19 and TRBJ2-2, the full variable domain reads DGGITQSPKYLFRKEGQNVTLSCEQNLNHDAMYWYRQDPGQGLRLIYYSQIVNDFQKGDIAEGYSVSREKKESFPLTVTSAQKNPTAFYLCASSLNKGEKLFFGEGSRLTVL.

At least ten counts were recorded for this clone. The CDR3 end is not reached by the read, which stops 3 residues before it; the germline J gene fills it in. The genes are TRBV6-1 and TRBJ2-5; 8 nucleotides agree with TRBD2. This CDR3 contains 16 residues. In germline, CDR1 is MNHNS, CDR2 SASEGT. V was pared by 3 bases and J by 4 bases, with 10 bases of the junction left unmatched. The sequenced CDR3 bases are TGTGCCAGCAGTGATCCCCCAGCGGGAGACGGAGAGACC. This translates into CASSDPPAGDGET. The entire CDR3 reads CASSDPPAGDGETQYF.

This clone was seen repeatedly, ten times or more. The part of the CDR3 DNA that was read is TGCGCCAGCGGCTGGGCTAGGAACAGGGTCTCGGTGACTCAGCCC. Encoded protein: CASGWARNRVSVTQP. The complete CDR3 sequence is CASGWARNRVSVTQPQHF. This chain uses TRBV10-1 with TRBJ1-5, with D possibly matching TRBD1 (6 bases). The read finishes 3 residues shy of the CDR3 end, and the germline J gene is used to complete it. The germline V gene encodes CDR1 WNHNN and CDR2 SYGVQD (reference sequence). V gave up 8 bases and J gave up 6 bases, with 29 bases separating them. The CDR3 has 18 amino acids.

This clone was seen only a few times. From the germline J gene comes the end of the CDR3, since the read stops 3 residues before it. The chain combines TRBV30 with TRBJ2-7, with 8 bases identical to TRBD2. Germline V gene lookup returns CDR1 GTSNPN and CDR2 SVGIG (reference sequence). This CDR3 spans 14 amino acids. J lost 6 bases, V lost 0 bases, and 7 bases had no gene match. The part of the CDR3 DNA that was read is TGTGCCTGGAGTGTTGCAGCGGGAGCGTCCGAG. Translating it yields CAWSVAAGASE. The full CDR3 protein reads CAWSVAAGASEQYF.

The table lists this clone with a few counts. The CDR3 end lies 3 residues beyond the end of the read and is filled in from the germline J gene. This chain joins TRBV7-9 and TRBJ2-4, with D unclear. There are 13 residues in the CDR3. Germline CDR1 is SEHNR and CDR2 is FQNEAQ (reference sequence). The DNA read from the CDR3 is TGTGCCAGCAGCCCCAGTAGGGCAGCAAGT. It translates to CASSPSRAAS. From start to end, the CDR3 is CASSPSRAASQYF.

This clone showed up many times. Sequencing ends 3 residues short of the CDR3 end; the germline J gene provides the rest. The chain couples TRBV7-7 to TRBJ1-1; no definite D call. The CDR3 is made up of 14 amino acids. Germline CDR1 and CDR2: SSHAT and FNYEAQ (reference sequence). Trimming left V 5 bases short and J 4 bases short, with 14 bases between. The sequenced CDR3 bases are TGTGCCAGCAGCCCCCTCGCAGCGGGCACTGAA. It translates to CASSPLAAGTE. The entire CDR3 reads CASSPLAAGTEAFF.

Worth noting for this clone: The read terminates 3 residues ahead of where the CDR3 ends, so the germline J gene completes it. The chain is built from TRBV6-2 or TRBV6-3 and TRBJ1-1; TRBD1 matches 11 bases. Per the germline V gene, CDR1 is MNHEY and CDR2 is SVGEGT. With 6 bases clipped from V and 6 bases from J, the junction kept 15 bases outside the gene matches. The CDR3 has 17 residues. The CDR3 region is CASRKRDRGSFLAEAFF. CDR3 bases read: TGTGCCAGCAGAAAAAGGGACAGGGGGTCTTTTTTGGCTGAA.

This clone came up many times. The read falls 3 residues short of the CDR3 end, and the missing part is taken from the germline J gene. The chain is built from TRBV7-9 and TRBJ1-4; D might be TRBD1 (6 bases). V was trimmed by 3 bases and J by 7 bases, leaving 12 bases between them. Germline V gives CDR1 SEHNR, CDR2 FQNEAQ (reference sequence). The CDR3 contains 14 residues. The CDR3 loop is CASSFRTVPEKLFF. The sequenced CDR3 bases are TGTGCCAGCAGCTTTCGGACAGTACCTGAAAAA.

This clone showed up many times. The CDR3 here is CATSPAGDTDTQYF. CDR3 bases read: TGTGCCACCAGCCCAGCGGGAGACACAGATACG. The chain uses TRBV24-1 and TRBJ2-3; 8 bases align to TRBD2. The read is 3 residues too short to cover the CDR3 end, so that end is filled in from the germline J gene. Trimming took 7 bases from V and 2 from J; bases not matched to a gene: 4. CDR1 is KGHDR and CDR2 is SFDVKD in the germline V gene. CDR3 length: 14 amino acids.

This clone has a count of ten or more. The read ends 3 residues early relative to the CDR3; the germline J gene fills the gap. This chain uses TRBV4-1 with TRBJ2-1, with D perhaps matching TRBD1 (5 bases). V was clipped by 1 base and J by 2 bases, with 6 bases between them. From germline, CDR1 is MGHRA and CDR2 YSYEKL. The CDR3 extends over 14 amino acids. CDR3 sequence reads: CASSQVGAYNEQFF. Incomplete CDR3 DNA: TGCGCCAGCAGCCAAGTAGGGGCCTACAATGAG.

This clone was picked up many times. The CDR3 end lies 3 residues beyond the end of the read and is filled in from the germline J gene. The chain links TRBV2 to TRBJ1-6, with a tentative D call TRBD1 (6 bases). The CDR3 spans 15 residues. The V end lost 10 bases, the J end lost 9 bases, and 22 bases lay between the germline ends. The V gene's germline CDR1 is SNHLY and CDR2 FYNNEI. The sequenced CDR3 bases are TGTGCCACCACCGGACAGTCCAAGGGTGGTTCACCC. Its protein is CATTGQSKGGSP. The full CDR3 is CATTGQSKGGSPLHF.

This clone was counted ten times or more. The read finishes 3 residues shy of the CDR3 end, and the germline J gene is used to complete it. The gene calls are TRBV2 and TRBJ1-1, with no clear D. CDR3 length equals 14 residues. Germline V lookup: CDR1 SNHLY, CDR2 FYNNEI. Trimming cost V 7 bases and J 3 bases, with 15 bases left between them. The CDR3 DNA, read in part, is TGTGCCAGCACACCCAGGAGGAGGTACACTGAA. This translates into CASTPRRRYTE. The entire CDR3 protein reads CASTPRRRYTEAFF.

This clone was detected many times. The read is 3 residues too short to cover the CDR3 end, so that end is filled in from the germline J gene. The chain employs TRBV7-2 and TRBJ1-3; D is ambiguous. The CDR3 is made up of 15 amino acids. Germline V CDR1 and CDR2: SGHTA, FQGNSA. V lost 2 bases to trimming and J lost 0 bases, with 8 bases between them. Partial CDR3 DNA: TGTGCCAGCAGCTTATACGCCAGCTCTGGAAACACC. This sequence encodes CASSLYASSGNT. In full, the CDR3 is CASSLYASSGNTIYF.

At least ten counts were recorded for this clone. This CDR3 is CASSESTGAAYEQYF. The part of the CDR3 DNA that was read is TGTGCCAGCAGCGAATCCACAGGGGCGGCCTACGAG. The chain links TRBV6-4 to TRBJ2-7; 7 nucleotides line up with TRBD1. The read falls 3 residues short of the CDR3 end, and the missing part is taken from the germline J gene. From germline, CDR1 is MRHNA and CDR2 SNTAGT. The V gene end was trimmed by 6 bases and the J gene end by 2 bases; junction bases not matched to a gene: 10. The length of the CDR3 is 15 residues.